This T cell receptor (beta chain) stems from a study of blood T cell repertoires in COVID-19. This table comes from immunoSEQ multiplex PCR, and its TCRdb copy is limited to in-frame clones, with some not included. This table has roughly 300,000 clones, about 85% appearing once. Unmatched junction bases numbered 7, after V lost 4 bases and J lost 10 bases. CDR3 size: 14 residues. Per germline, CDR1 SEHNR and CDR2 FQNEAQ (reference sequence). The sample consisted of PBMCs or T cells enriched from blood (not recorded which). V gene TRBV7-9 combines with J gene TRBJ2-1, with 10 positions matching TRBD1. The sequence was obtained from a woman in her 30s who had recovered from COVID-19. CDR3 in DNA: TGTGCCAGCAGCTCGGGACAGGGGTACGGGGAGCAGTTCTTC. Protein sequence: CASSSGQGYGEQFF.